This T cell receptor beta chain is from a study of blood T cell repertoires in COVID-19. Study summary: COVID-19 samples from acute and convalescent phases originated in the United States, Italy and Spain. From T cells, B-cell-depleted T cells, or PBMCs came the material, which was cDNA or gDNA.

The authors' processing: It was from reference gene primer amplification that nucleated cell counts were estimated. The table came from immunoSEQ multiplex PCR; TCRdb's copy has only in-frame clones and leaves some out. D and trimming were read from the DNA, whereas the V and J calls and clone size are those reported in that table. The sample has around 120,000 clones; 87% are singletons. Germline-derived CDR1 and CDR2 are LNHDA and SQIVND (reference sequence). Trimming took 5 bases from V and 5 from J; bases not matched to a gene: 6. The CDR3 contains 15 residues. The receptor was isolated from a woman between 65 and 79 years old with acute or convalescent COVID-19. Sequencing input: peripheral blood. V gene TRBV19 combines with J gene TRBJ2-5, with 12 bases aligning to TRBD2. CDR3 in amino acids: CASSVLAGGRETQYF. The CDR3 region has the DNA TGTGCCAGTAGTGTACTAGCGGGGGGACGGGAGACCCAGTACTTC.